Following are 5 T cell receptor beta chains from one sample sequenced in a study of blood T cell repertoires in COVID-19. Generated by immunoSEQ multiplex PCR, the TCRdb table keeps only in-frame clones and is missing some. The sample has approximately 91,000 clones; about three quarters are singletons. Sequences were obtained from peripheral blood. All receptors come from a man aged 70-80 years with acute or convalescent COVID-19.

CDR3 sequence (DNA): TGTGCCAGCAGATGGGACAGTAACAATTCACCCCTCCACTTT. Translating gives CASRWDSNNSPLHF. The V and J genes are TRBV6-5 and TRBJ1-6; 7 nucleotides line up with TRBD1. Germline loops: CDR1 MNHEY, CDR2 SVGAGI. After removal of 6 bases from V and 7 bases from J, the junction contained 6 bases not matched to a gene. This CDR3 region has 14 residues.

This clone has more than one count but fewer than ten. This chain connects TRBV7-9 to TRBJ1-4, with D possibly being TRBD1 (6 bases). This CDR3 is built from 12 residues. The ends were cut back, 5 bases at V and 13 bases at J, with 14 bases in the middle. Germline CDR1 and CDR2: SEHNR and FQNEAQ (reference sequence). The CDR3 loop is CASSGQGSGLFF. CDR3 DNA sequence: TGTGCCAGCAGCGGTCAGGGGAGTGGACTGTTTTTT.

The chain recombines TRBV18 with TRBJ1-1; D unresolved. V lost 5 bases and J 2 bases, leaving 12 bases between the germline ends. Looked up from germline, CDR1 is KGHSH and CDR2 is LQKENI. This CDR3 has 14 residues. The CDR3 protein is CASSAQSINTEAFF. The CDR3 bases are TGTGCCAGCTCAGCACAGAGTATTAACACTGAAGCTTTCTTT.

V and J are TRBV19 and TRBJ1-1; 8 nucleotides line up with TRBD1. CDR3 length: 15 residues. Germline V gene data show CDR1 as LNHDA and CDR2 as SQIVND (reference sequence). V was pared by 5 bases and J by 1 base, with 6 bases of the junction left unmatched. CDR3: CASSDQGAPNTEAFF. In nucleotides, the CDR3 is TGTGCCAGTAGTGACCAGGGGGCCCCGAACACTGAAGCTTTCTTT.

Only a few counts were recorded for this clone. This rearrangement joins TRBV6-4 to TRBJ1-1, with no clear D. The CDR3 extends over 14 amino acids. Germline V CDR1 and CDR2: MRHNA, SNTAGT. The germline V and J ends were trimmed by 0 bases and 4 bases, with 9 bases remaining between them. The CDR3 spells CASSDSSRATEAFF. CDR3 in DNA: TGTGCCAGCAGTGACTCATCGCGGGCCACTGAAGCTTTCTTT.